The entry below gives a single TCR beta chain sequence along with its context. This entry comes from a study of cytomegalovirus exposure and HLA in healthy donors. Whole-study context: Among about 179 million T cells, an earlier analysis found 117 million unique TCR beta sequences.

Germline lookup yields CDR1 SEHNR and CDR2 FQNEAQ (reference sequence). Between the trimmed V and J ends, which lost 7 bases and 2 bases, there was a span of 11 bases. The length of the CDR3 is 14 residues. Vbeta (60) and Jbeta (13) primers were used in the PCR. Data came from immunoSEQ multiplex PCR; TCRdb stores just in-frame clones and leaves some out. The profile covers under 200,000 clones, with roughly 79% appearing a single time and just over 2% taken by the ten largest. Donors were ostensibly healthy at sampling, although undocumented immune exposures were probable. Sample: PBMCs. The chain has TRBV7-9 and TRBJ2-2, with a weak D call TRBD1 (5 bases). This clonotype originated in a woman in her thirties in good health and CMV-seropositive. CDR3 amino acids: CASTFDSNTGELFF. The CDR3 region has the DNA TGTGCCAGCACCTTCGACAGTAACACCGGGGAGCTGTTTTTT.